This paragraph covers one T cell receptor beta chain sequence. Its antigen is unknown. Germline CDR1 and CDR2: SNHLY and FYNNEI. The V gene lost 7 bases and the J gene lost 6 bases, with 15 bases spanning the gap. The length of the CDR3 is 14 residues. ViraFEST used viral peptide pools to expand antigen-specific CD4+ T cells before sequencing. It was after around eleven days of culture that CD4+ T cells were isolated. Prior SARS-CoV-2 infection was absent in the vaccine recipients, as shown by negative nucleocapsid antibodies. This specimen comes from a study of vaccination effects on CD4 cells after COVID-19. Sequencing was performed with immunoSEQ multiplex PCR; in TCRdb, only in-frame clones are kept and a portion is missing. The table has tens of thousands of clones, about 78% seen once.

J is TRBJ2-2 and V is TRBV2; the D call may be TRBD1 or TRBD2 (6 bases each). Sequences were derived from CD4+ T cells from PBMCs cultured with SARS-CoV-2 spike peptides, sampled before COVID-19 vaccination. The sequence was collected from a human donor who received a COVID-19 vaccine. This CDR3 reads CASNGGAKAGELFF. The CDR3 DNA sequence: TGTGCCAGCAACGGGGGCGCGAAGGCCGGGGAGCTGTTTTTT.